Detailed here is one T cell receptor beta chain. Its antigen is as yet unknown. An Oncomine TCR Beta short-read assay was used to sequence the DNA from cultured CD4+ T cells. Genomic DNA was isolated from CD4+ T cells that had been cultured. MiXCR was run by TCRdb on the PCR reads, yielding one entry per CDR3 protein. Among roughly 7,300 distinct CDR3 sequences, roughly 33% were seen once, and the ten largest hold around 9.9%. The data were taken from a study of vaccination and CD4 T cells after COVID-19. About the study: Cells received overlapping spike peptides from SARS-CoV-2, HCoV-NL63, HCoV-OC43 and HCoV-229E as stimulation.

With 5 bases clipped from V and 8 bases from J, the junction kept 6 bases outside the gene matches. The CDR3 totals 13 residues. Germline assignment: CDR1 SQVTM and CDR2 ANQGSEA. Treatment reported: roughly 11-day PBMC culture with coronavirus spike peptide pools or control peptides (ViraFEST assay). During the years 2011-2018, before the COVID-19 pandemic, the unexposed donor's CD4+ T cells were collected. Having spent around 9 days in culture, CD4+ T cells were then isolated by negative selection. J is TRBJ1-2 and V is TRBV29-1; TRBD1 matches 12 bases. The receptor was isolated from a human donor in good health. Sequenced material: CD4+ T cells from blood, cultured in vitro. The CDR3 here is CSVKGQGADGYTF. In nucleotides, the CDR3 is TGCAGCGTTAAGGGACAGGGGGCGGACGGCTACACCTTC.